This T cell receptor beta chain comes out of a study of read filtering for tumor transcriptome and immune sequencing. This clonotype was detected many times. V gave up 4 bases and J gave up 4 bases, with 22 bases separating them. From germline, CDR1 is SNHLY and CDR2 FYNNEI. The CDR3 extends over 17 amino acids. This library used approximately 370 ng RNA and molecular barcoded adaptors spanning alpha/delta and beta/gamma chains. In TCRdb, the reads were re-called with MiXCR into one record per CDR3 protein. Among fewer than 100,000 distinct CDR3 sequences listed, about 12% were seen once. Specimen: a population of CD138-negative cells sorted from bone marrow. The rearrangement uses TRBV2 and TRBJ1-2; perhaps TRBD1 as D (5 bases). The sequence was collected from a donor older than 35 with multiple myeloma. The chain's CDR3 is CASSVSPLQGIGYGYTF. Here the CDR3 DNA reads TGTGCCAGCAGTGTTTCCCCTCTTCAGGGAATTGGCTATGGCTACACCTTC.